This TCR beta chain was found in a study of blood T cell repertoires in COVID-19. In the study overall: The origin of the acute and convalescent COVID-19 samples was the United States, Italy and Spain.

The trim removed 2 bases at V and 7 bases at J, leaving 6 bases unmatched. This CDR3 is 14 amino acids long. Germline CDR1 and CDR2: GTSNPN and SVGIG (reference sequence). The protocol was immunoSEQ multiplex PCR, while the TCRdb copy is restricted to in-frame clones and leaves out a portion. The profile shows roughly 250,000 clones, around 90% of them singletons. The chain combines TRBV30 with TRBJ1-5; 9 nucleotides line up with TRBD1. The clonotype originates from a man aged 45 to 65 who had been exposed to COVID-19. Material for sequencing was PBMCs or T cells enriched from blood (not recorded which). Here the CDR3 reads CAWSTNGQGQPQHF. CDR3 bases: TGTGCCTGGAGTACCAATGGACAGGGGCAGCCCCAGCATTTT.